The source of this T cell receptor (beta chain) is a study of blood T cell repertoires in COVID-19. As for the study in general: Samples taken during acute and convalescent COVID-19 were collected in the United States, Italy and Spain.

V lost 8 bases and J lost 1, with 22 bases in between. This CDR3 has 16 amino acids. Germline V gene sequence: CDR1 SQVTM, CDR2 ANQGSEA. The assay was immunoSEQ multiplex PCR, and TCRdb's table has in-frame clones only and misses some. The sample includes about 490,000 clones, 80% to 90% of them seen just once. The V call is TRBV29-1, the J call TRBJ2-3; TRBD1 is a possible D gene (5 bases). Sample: peripheral blood. This sequence originates from a human donor in a cohort sampled during active COVID-19. The CDR3 nucleotides read TGCAGCCTCAAAGGATACCTAATAGGGGGCACAGATACGCAGTATTTT. This sequence encodes CSLKGYLIGGTDTQYF.